Listed here are 6 T cell receptor beta chains from one sample, sequenced in a study of shared clonotypes between healthy human individuals. Sequenced by immunoSEQ multiplex PCR; TCRdb stores in-frame clones only, minus some. The repertoire holds hundreds of thousands of clones, with 70% to 80% as singletons. What was sequenced was PBMCs. The receptor source for this set is a woman aged 35 to 49 in good health. Some clones in this sample may be carry-over from other donors' samples.

V gene TRBV10-3 combines with J gene TRBJ2-5; D might be TRBD2 (5 bases). Trimming pared 11 bases from V and 11 bases from J, leaving 18 bases between. Germline V gene data show CDR1 as ENHRY and CDR2 as SYGVKD. The CDR3 spans 11 residues. CDR3 region: CASTGGGGQYF. In DNA form, the CDR3 reads TGTGCCTCCACCGGCGGAGGTGGGCAGTACTTC.

The V gene is TRBV19, the J gene TRBJ2-7, with 7 positions matching TRBD2. CDR1 and CDR2 (germline): LNHDA, SQIVND (reference sequence). The V segment lost 5 bases and the J segment 6 bases; nucleotides outside the gene matches: 7. The CDR3 loop spans 13 amino acids. CDR3 nucleotide sequence: TGTGCCAGTAGTTCCCGGGAGGCTATCGAGCAGTACTTC. The encoded protein is CASSSREAIEQYF.

This clone was found a few times. The genes are TRBV10-3 and TRBJ2-7; no firm D call. V lost 6 bases and J 0 bases, leaving 9 bases between the germline ends. This CDR3 spans 13 amino acids. Germline CDR1 reads ENHRY; CDR2 reads SYGVKD. The CDR3 sequence: CAIRMTFSYEQYF. CDR3 DNA sequence: TGTGCCATCAGGATGACATTCTCCTACGAGCAGTACTTC.

V and J are TRBV6-6 and TRBJ2-4; 8 bases fit TRBD2. With V trimmed by 7 bases and J by 1 base, 6 bases remained unmatched. The CDR3 is 15 amino acids. Germline CDR1 reads MNHNY; CDR2 reads SVGAGI (reference sequence). As DNA, the CDR3 is TGTGCCAGCACCCCTAGCGGGCTGGCCAAAAACATTCAGTACTTC. Its translation: CASTPSGLAKNIQYF.

The sample holds many counts of this clone. V and J are TRBV14 and TRBJ2-4, with a tentative D call TRBD2 (5 bases). Germline V gene lookup returns CDR1 SGHDN and CDR2 FVKESK. The length of the CDR3 is 13 residues. Trimming removed 5 bases at V and 7 bases at J, with 12 bases between. CDR3 nucleotides: TGTGCCAGCAGCGGGTCACGAGGGAACATTCAGTACTTC. Residues: CASSGSRGNIQYF. Supplemented by reference TRBV14 and TRBJ2-4, the full variable domain reads EAGVTQFPSHSVIEKGQTVTLRCDPISGHDNLYWYRRVMGKEIKFLLHFVKESKQDESGMPNNRFLAERTGGTYSTLKVQPAELEDSGVYFCASSGSRGNIQYFGAGTRLSVL.

The genes are TRBV27 and TRBJ2-1; 9 bases agree with TRBD2. CDR1 MNHEY and CDR2 SMNVEV come from the germline V gene (reference sequence). The CDR3 consists of 17 residues. With 5 bases clipped from V and 1 base from J, the junction kept 9 bases outside the gene matches. The CDR3 DNA sequence: TGTGCCAGCAGTCCCGGGGCGGGAGGGCCTTCCTACAATGAGCAGTTCTTC. Its protein is CASSPGAGGPSYNEQFF.